Following are 3 T cell receptor beta chains from one sample sequenced in a study of identical twins. TCRdb fed the 5' RACE reads into MiXCR, producing one record per CDR3 protein. The repertoire consists of around 250,000 distinct CDR3 sequences, with more than 9.5% occurring once and the leading ten covering 4%. These data were also filed under a second study, of yellow fever vaccine responses in identical twins.

The specimen sequenced was memory (CD45RO+) T cells sorted from blood. Receptor source: a woman between 18 and 29 years old in good health.

This clonotype appeared a few times. The chain couples TRBV28 to TRBJ2-3, with 10 bases aligning to TRBD2. Trimming removed 5 bases from V and 2 bases from J; junction bases left unmatched: 7. Germline CDR1 reads MDHEN; CDR2 reads SYDVKM. This CDR3 is built from 16 residues. The CDR3 protein is CASSGERGGLTDTQYF. CDR3 DNA: TGTGCCAGCAGTGGGGAGCGGGGGGGTCTCACAGATACGCAGTATTTT.

This clonotype was seen a few times. V is TRBV20-1 and J is TRBJ2-2; D is undetermined. The CDR3 loop spans 15 amino acids. Germline loops: CDR1 DFQATT, CDR2 SNEGSKA (reference sequence). Deletions cut 3 bases from V and 6 bases from J, with 17 bases between. The DNA for the CDR3 is TGCAGTGCTAGTCCTGGGTCCAAGGGCGCCGGGGAGCTGTTTTTT. Protein: CSASPGSKGAGELFF.

This clonotype was picked up many times. The chain employs TRBV5-1 and TRBJ2-1; a possible D gene is TRBD1 (5 bases). Trimming left V 0 bases short and J 3 bases short, with 16 bases between. Germline loops: CDR1 SGHRS, CDR2 YFSETQ. The length of the CDR3 is 17 residues. In DNA form, the CDR3 reads TGCGCCAGCAGCTTGGAGGCCCAGGGTCTTGACTACAATGAGCAGTTCTTC. It encodes CASSLEAQGLDYNEQFF. Combining the CDR3 with reference TRBV5-1 and TRBJ2-1 gives the whole variable domain KAGVTQTPRYLIKTRGQQVTLSCSPISGHRSVSWYQQTPGQGLQFLFEYFSETQRNKGNFPGRFSGRQFSNSRSEMNVSTLELGDSALYLCASSLEAQGLDYNEQFFGPGTRLTVL.